This T cell receptor (beta chain) comes out of a study of beta chain features in type 1 diabetes. Study-wide findings and caveats: Researchers reported that naive, central memory and Treg TCRB repertoires appeared more similar in patients than in healthy donors. PCR, the amplification step, might favor shorter templates, equally in patients and controls.

In its sample, this clone was seen a few times. No antigen is known for it. Reverse transcribing all isolated RNA meant expressed TCRB transcripts were sequenced. Sequencing was performed with immunoSEQ multiplex PCR; in TCRdb, only in-frame clones are kept and a portion is missing. The sample consists of roughly 370,000 clones, more than 11% of them appearing once. The V end lost 7 bases, the J end lost 0 bases, and 4 bases lay between the germline ends. The CDR3 has 12 residues. Per the germline V gene, CDR1 is MNHEY and CDR2 is SMNVEV (reference sequence). The chain employs TRBV27 and TRBJ2-1; D is unresolved. The sample comprised naive CD4+ T cells from blood. This clonotype was sampled from a man aged 25 to 45 in good health. The CDR3 loop is CASKFSYNEQFF. The CDR3 nucleotides read TGTGCCAGCAAGTTCTCCTACAATGAGCAGTTCTTC.